This passage covers 12 T cell receptor beta chains from one sample sequenced in a study of OX40 agonist ivuxolimab in advanced cancers. Some clones are missing from TCRdb's copy, which holds only in-frame ones; the method was immunoSEQ multiplex PCR. In the table there are 60,000 to 65,000 clones, about 90% of which are singletons. Source: CD4+ or CD8+ T cells sorted from blood, taken in a trial of the OX40 agonist ivuxolimab. These TCRs come from an adult with an advanced solid tumor such as melanoma, head and neck, liver or kidney cancer.

This CDR3 is CASSLLRMIGGTGELFF. As DNA, the CDR3 is TGCGCCAGCAGCTTGTTAAGAATGATTGGGGGCACCGGGGAGCTGTTTTTT. The rearrangement joins TRBV5-1 to TRBJ2-2, with D perhaps matching TRBD1 or TRBD2 (5 bases each). Germline V gives CDR1 SGHRS, CDR2 YFSETQ. The CDR3 is 17 amino acids. The V end was cut by 1 base, the J end by 4 bases, with 17 bases between.

The genes are TRBV7-2 and TRBJ1-1; the D is unclear. This CDR3 contains 14 residues. Germline V CDR1 and CDR2: SGHTA, FQGNSA. Trimming pared 5 bases from V and 0 bases from J, leaving 10 bases between. CDR3 region: CASSPRILNTEAFF. CDR3 sequence (DNA): TGTGCCAGCAGCCCACGAATTTTGAACACTGAAGCTTTCTTT.

The chain joins TRBV6-5 to TRBJ1-1, with D unclear. Germline CDR1 is MNHEY and CDR2 is SVGAGI. Trimming took off 6 bases at V and 1 base at J, with 3 bases between the two ends. CDR3 length: 11 residues. CDR3 loop: CASRTNTEAFF. The DNA of the CDR3 is TGTGCCAGCAGGACGAACACTGAAGCTTTCTTT.

The chain combines TRBV5-1 with TRBJ2-2, with D possibly called TRBD1 or TRBD2 (5 bases each). The germline V and J ends were trimmed by 4 bases and 1 base, with 8 bases remaining between them. The CDR3 has 14 amino acids. Germline loops: CDR1 SGHRS, CDR2 YFSETQ. The CDR3 here is CASSGDGNTGELFF. DNA for the CDR3: TGCGCCAGCAGCGGGGACGGGAACACCGGGGAGCTGTTTTTT.

This clone was recorded only once. J is TRBJ2-5 and V is TRBV5-1, with no clear D. The CDR3 extends over 13 amino acids. V gave up 2 bases and J gave up 0 bases, with 5 bases separating them. The germline gives CDR1 SGHRS, CDR2 YFSETQ. The CDR3 bases are TGCGCCAGCAGCTTAGGCTACCAAGAGACCCAGTACTTC. It codes for CASSLGYQETQYF. The full variable domain, rest sourced from reference TRBV5-1 and TRBJ2-5, is KAGVTQTPRYLIKTRGQQVTLSCSPISGHRSVSWYQQTPGQGLQFLFEYFSETQRNKGNFPGRFSGRQFSNSRSEMNVSTLELGDSALYLCASSLGYQETQYFGPGTRLLVL.

This chain links TRBV2 with TRBJ2-7; D assignment may be TRBD1 or TRBD2 (5 bases each). The CDR3 is made up of 11 amino acids. Germline values: CDR1 SNHLY, CDR2 FYNNEI. Trimming removed 8 bases at V and 6 bases at J, with 11 bases between. The CDR3 DNA reads TGTGCCAGCGGGGGACCGGGCGAGCAGTACTTC. Its protein is CASGGPGEQYF.

The gene calls are TRBV5-8 and TRBJ1-1; no clear D gene. V lost 3 bases, J lost 5 bases, and 11 bases lay in between. The CDR3 loop spans 13 amino acids. Germline V gives CDR1 SGHTS, CDR2 YDEGEE. The chain's CDR3 is CASSWGARTEAFF. As DNA, the CDR3 is TGTGCCAGCAGCTGGGGAGCGAGGACTGAAGCTTTCTTT.

This sequence joins TRBV7-2 and TRBJ2-4; 7 positions agree with TRBD2. The CDR3 totals 17 residues. CDR1 is SGHTA and CDR2 is FQGNSA in the germline V gene. Trimming at V came to 2 bases and at J to 0 bases, leaving 7 bases not matched to a gene. In DNA, the CDR3 is TGTGCCAGCAGCTTATCCCCCCTAGCGGAAGCCAAAAACATTCAGTACTTC. It yields the protein CASSLSPLAEAKNIQYF.

The chain employs TRBV2 and TRBJ2-7; D ambiguous. Trimming pared 4 bases from V and 2 bases from J, leaving 6 bases between. The CDR3 runs to 12 residues. Looked up from germline, CDR1 is SNHLY and CDR2 is FYNNEI. The CDR3 spells CASSATTYEQYF. The CDR3 DNA reads as TGTGCCAGCAGTGCGACCACCTACGAGCAGTACTTC.

The V gene is TRBV19, the J gene TRBJ2-2; 10 bases are a match to TRBD2. The CDR3 extends over 15 amino acids. Germline assignment: CDR1 LNHDA and CDR2 SQIVND (reference sequence). The V segment lost 5 bases and the J segment 5 bases; nucleotides outside the gene matches: 5. The CDR3 sequence is CASSLRAGGTGELFF. CDR3 sequence (DNA): TGTGCCAGTAGTCTGAGAGCGGGAGGGACCGGGGAGCTGTTTTTT.

The chain recombines TRBV9 with TRBJ2-7, with D tentatively TRBD1 or TRBD2 (6 bases each). V was clipped by 2 bases and J by 2 bases, with 11 bases between them. Germline CDR1 SGDLS, CDR2 YYNGEE. This CDR3 spans 14 amino acids. CDR3: CASSVGGLPYEQYF. The CDR3 DNA follows: TGTGCCAGCAGCGTGGGGGGCTTGCCCTACGAGCAGTACTTC.

The chain has TRBV5-1 and TRBJ2-7; D is unresolved. This CDR3 region has 14 residues. The germline gives CDR1 SGHRS, CDR2 YFSETQ. V gave up 6 bases and J gave up 0 bases, with 13 bases separating them. The CDR3 reads CASKLEQSSYEQYF. The CDR3 nucleotides read TGCGCCAGCAAGCTGGAGCAGAGCTCCTACGAGCAGTACTTC.